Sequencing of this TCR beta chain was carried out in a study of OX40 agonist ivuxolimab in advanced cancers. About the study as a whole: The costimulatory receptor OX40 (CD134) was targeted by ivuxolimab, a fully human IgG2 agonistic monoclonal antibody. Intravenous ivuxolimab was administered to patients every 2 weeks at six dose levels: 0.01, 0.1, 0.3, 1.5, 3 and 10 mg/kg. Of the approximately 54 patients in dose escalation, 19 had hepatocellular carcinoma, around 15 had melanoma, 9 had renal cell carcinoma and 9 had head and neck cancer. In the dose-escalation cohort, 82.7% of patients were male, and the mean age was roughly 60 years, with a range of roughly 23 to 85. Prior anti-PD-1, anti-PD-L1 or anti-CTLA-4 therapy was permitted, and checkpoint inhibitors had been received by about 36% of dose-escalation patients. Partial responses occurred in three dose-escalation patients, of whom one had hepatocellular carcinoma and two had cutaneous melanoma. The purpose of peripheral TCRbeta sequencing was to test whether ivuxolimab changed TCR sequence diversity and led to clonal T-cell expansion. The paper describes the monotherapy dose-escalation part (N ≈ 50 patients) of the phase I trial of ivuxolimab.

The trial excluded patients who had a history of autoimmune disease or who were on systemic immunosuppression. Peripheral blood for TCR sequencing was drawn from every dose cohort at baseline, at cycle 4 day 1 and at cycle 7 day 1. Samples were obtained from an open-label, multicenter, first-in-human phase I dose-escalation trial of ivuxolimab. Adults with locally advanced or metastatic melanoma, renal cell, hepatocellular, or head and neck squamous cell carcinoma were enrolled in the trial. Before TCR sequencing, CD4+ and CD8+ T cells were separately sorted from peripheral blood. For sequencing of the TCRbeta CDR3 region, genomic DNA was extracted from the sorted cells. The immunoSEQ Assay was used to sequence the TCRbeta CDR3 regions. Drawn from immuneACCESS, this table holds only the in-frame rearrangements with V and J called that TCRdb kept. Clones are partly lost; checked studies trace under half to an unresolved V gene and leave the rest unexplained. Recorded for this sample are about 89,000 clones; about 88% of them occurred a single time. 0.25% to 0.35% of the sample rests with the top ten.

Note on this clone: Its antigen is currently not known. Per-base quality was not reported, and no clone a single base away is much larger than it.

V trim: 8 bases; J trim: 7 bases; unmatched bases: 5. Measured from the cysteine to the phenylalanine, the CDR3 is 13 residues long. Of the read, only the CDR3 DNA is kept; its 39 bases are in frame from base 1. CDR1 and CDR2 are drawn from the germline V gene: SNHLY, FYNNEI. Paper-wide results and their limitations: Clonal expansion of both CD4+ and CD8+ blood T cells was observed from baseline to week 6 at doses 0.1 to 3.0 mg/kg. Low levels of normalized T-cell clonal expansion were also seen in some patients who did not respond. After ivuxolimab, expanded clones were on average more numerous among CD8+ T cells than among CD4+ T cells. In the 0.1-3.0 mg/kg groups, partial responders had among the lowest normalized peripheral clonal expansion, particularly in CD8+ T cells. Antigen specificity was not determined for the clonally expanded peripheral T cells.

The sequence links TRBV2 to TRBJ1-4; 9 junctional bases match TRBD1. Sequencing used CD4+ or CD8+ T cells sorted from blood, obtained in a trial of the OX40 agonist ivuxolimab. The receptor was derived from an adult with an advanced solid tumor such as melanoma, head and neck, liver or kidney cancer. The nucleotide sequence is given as TGTGCCAGCTCGGGACAGGGTTTTGAAAAACTGTTTTTT. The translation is CASSGQGFEKLFF.